This entry lists 21 T cell receptor beta chains sequenced from one sample in a study of cytomegalovirus exposure and HLA in healthy donors. Primers: 60 Vbeta forward and 13 Jbeta reverse. Clones were read by immunoSEQ multiplex PCR, and TCRdb kept only the in-frame ones, dropping some. The table has roughly 230,000 clones, 70% to 90% seen once. Sequencing used PBMCs. These receptors came from a girl aged 2 to 10 in good health and CMV-seronegative.

V is TRBV5-6 and J is TRBJ1-1; unclear D gene. The V end lost 3 bases, the J end lost 6 bases, and 18 bases lay between the germline ends. Germline CDR1 and CDR2: SGHDT and YYEEEE. The CDR3 spans 15 residues. The CDR3: CASSSITTLPPEAFF. DNA of the CDR3: TGTGCCAGCAGCTCAATAACAACACTACCCCCTGAAGCTTTCTTT.

V is TRBV6-7 and J is TRBJ2-3; a weak D match, TRBD2 (6 bases). TRBV6-7 is flagged as an ORF with uncertain function. The CDR3 runs 20 residues. Trimming cost V 1 base and J 0 bases, with 23 bases left between them. The chain's CDR3 is CASSYYLGPDYGASTDTQYF. CDR3 DNA sequence: TGTGCCAGCAGTTACTATCTTGGACCGGACTACGGTGCTAGCACAGATACGCAGTATTTT.

This chain's CDR3 is CATSDPGQGNNQPQHF. In nucleotides, the CDR3 is TGTGCCACCAGCGACCCGGGACAGGGGAACAATCAGCCCCAGCATTTT. The V gene is TRBV15, the J gene TRBJ1-5; 10 bases map to TRBD1. Germline V gene data show CDR1 as LNHNV and CDR2 as YYDKDF (reference sequence). This CDR3 has 16 amino acids. The V segment lost 5 bases and the J segment 3 bases; nucleotides outside the gene matches: 7. The full variable domain, rest sourced from reference TRBV15 and TRBJ1-5, is DAMVIQNPRYQVTQFGKPVTLSCSQTLNHNVMYWYQQKSSQAPKLLFHYYDKDFNNEADTPDNFQSRRPNTSFCFLDIRSPGLGDTAMYLCATSDPGQGNNQPQHFGDGTRLSIL.

The chain uses TRBV27 and TRBJ1-5; 7 positions match TRBD1. Unmatched junction bases numbered 9, after V lost 5 bases and J lost 5 bases. The CDR3 has 15 residues. Germline CDR1 MNHEY, CDR2 SMNVEV (reference sequence). The CDR3 nucleotides are TGTGCCAGCAGTAGCCGGACAGGCGGGGATCAGCCCCAGCATTTT. It is translated as CASSSRTGGDQPQHF.

V gene TRBV10-3 combines with J gene TRBJ2-7, with TRBD1 as a possible D gene (6 bases). Germline CDR1 reads ENHRY; CDR2 reads SYGVKD. The CDR3 covers 15 residues. V was shortened by 0 bases and J by 2 bases, with 11 bases between the two germline ends. The CDR3 sequence is CAISESPGQTYEQYF. In DNA form, the CDR3 reads TGTGCCATCAGTGAGTCCCCGGGACAAACCTACGAGCAGTACTTC.

The rearrangement links TRBV4-1 to TRBJ1-1; TRBD1 is a possible D gene (5 bases). The CDR3 totals 16 residues. Germline CDR1 and CDR2: MGHRA and YSYEKL. Trimming took off 2 bases at V and 7 bases at J, with 20 bases between the two ends. The chain's CDR3 is CASSQFSRGGDGEAFF. The CDR3 coding sequence is TGCGCCAGCAGCCAATTCTCTCGGGGGGGGGATGGTGAAGCTTTCTTT.

The rearrangement uses TRBV9 and TRBJ1-4; D unresolved. The ends were cut back, 3 bases at V and 11 bases at J, with 17 bases in the middle. This CDR3 has 14 amino acids. From germline, CDR1 is SGDLS and CDR2 YYNGEE. As DNA, the CDR3 is TGTGCCAGCAGCGGTCCCCCCCCGGTTCGGAAACTGTTTTTT. Its protein product is CASSGPPPVRKLFF.

V is TRBV15 and J is TRBJ1-1; D call uncertain. Germline V gives CDR1 LNHNV, CDR2 YYDKDF (reference sequence). This CDR3 contains 13 residues. V was pared by 1 base and J by 5 bases, with 8 bases between. The CDR3: CATSRVKLTEAFF. The DNA for the CDR3 is TGTGCCACCAGCAGAGTGAAGCTGACTGAAGCTTTCTTT.

The genes are TRBV25-1 and TRBJ2-1; TRBD2 matches at 9 bases. V lost 5 bases to trimming and J lost 4 bases; unmatched junction nucleotides: 9. This CDR3 has 16 amino acids. Per the germline V gene, CDR1 is MGHDK and CDR2 is SYGVNS. The DNA of the CDR3 is TGTGCCAGCAGTCCCGGTCTAGCGGGGTTTTACAATGAGCAGTTCTTC. Its protein product is CASSPGLAGFYNEQFF. The full variable domain, in which reference TRBV25-1 and TRBJ2-1 provide the parts outside the CDR3, is EADIYQTPRYLVIGTGKKITLECSQTMGHDKMYWYQQDPGMELHLIHYSYGVNSTEKGDLSSESTVSRIRTEHFPLTLESARPSHTSQYLCASSPGLAGFYNEQFFGPGTRLTVL.

J is TRBJ2-5 and V is TRBV7-9, with a possible D match to TRBD2 (5 bases). Germline-derived CDR1 and CDR2 are SEHNR and FQNEAQ (reference sequence). Trimming removed 6 bases from V and 6 bases from J, with 20 bases in between. There are 15 residues in the CDR3. This CDR3 reads CASRPRDEGGKTQYF. The CDR3 nucleotides are TGTGCCAGCAGGCCAAGAGATGAGGGCGGAAAGACCCAGTACTTC.

CDR3 nucleotide sequence: TGTGCCAGCATCGCACAGGGGGACTATGGCTACACCTTC. Its protein is CASIAQGDYGYTF. V and J are TRBV5-4 and TRBJ1-2; 8 nucleotides agree with TRBD1. CDR1 and CDR2 (germline): SGHNT, YYREEE (reference sequence). The CDR3 has 13 amino acids. The V segment lost 6 bases and the J segment 3 bases; nucleotides outside the gene matches: 4. Supplemented by reference TRBV5-4 and TRBJ1-2, the full variable domain reads ETGVTQSPTHLIKTRGQQVTLRCSSQSGHNTVSWYQQALGQGPQFIFQYYREEENGRGNFPPRFSGLQFPNYSSELNVNALELDDSALYLCASIAQGDYGYTFGSGTRLTVV.

V gene TRBV19 combines with J gene TRBJ1-3; the D is unclear. Germline loops: CDR1 LNHDA, CDR2 SQIVND (reference sequence). Trimming took off 3 bases at V and 0 bases at J, with 12 bases between the two ends. The CDR3 is 16 amino acids. CDR3 DNA: TGTGCCAGTAGTATGGGTTTTAGGAGCTCTGGAAACACCATATATTTT. This codes for CASSMGFRSSGNTIYF. The variable domain in full, with the rest retrieved from reference TRBV19 and TRBJ1-3, is DGGITQSPKYLFRKEGQNVTLSCEQNLNHDAMYWYRQDPGQGLRLIYYSQIVNDFQKGDIAEGYSVSREKKESFPLTVTSAQKNPTAFYLCASSMGFRSSGNTIYFGEGSWLTVV.

CDR3 residues: CASSLQVKGTDTQYF. CDR3 DNA sequence: TGTGCCAGCAGTCTACAGGTGAAGGGCACAGATACGCAGTATTTT. The chain uses TRBV6-1 and TRBJ2-3, with D maybe TRBD1 (5 bases). The CDR3 totals 15 residues. The V gene's germline CDR1 is MNHNS and CDR2 SASEGT. V lost 5 bases, J lost 1 base, and 13 bases lay in between.

The V gene is TRBV27, the J gene TRBJ1-4; TRBD1 aligns across 7 bases. With V trimmed by 4 bases and J by 5 bases, 4 bases remained unmatched. Germline CDR1 MNHEY, CDR2 SMNVEV (reference sequence). This CDR3 comprises 14 residues. The CDR3 region is CASSYQGENEKLFF. The CDR3 nucleotides read TGTGCCAGCAGTTACCAGGGGGAAAATGAAAAACTGTTTTTT.

V is TRBV19 and J is TRBJ1-2; 10 bases are shared with TRBD1. Germline V gene sequence: CDR1 LNHDA, CDR2 SQIVND (reference sequence). The CDR3 spans 15 residues. Trimming at V came to 6 bases and at J to 2 bases, leaving 6 bases not matched to a gene. CDR3 coding DNA: TGTGCCAGTAGCCCGACAGGGGGCGCAAACTATGGCTACACCTTC. Protein product: CASSPTGGANYGYTF.

This sequence joins TRBV15 and TRBJ1-4; tentatively, D is TRBD1 (5 bases). Germline CDR1 and CDR2: LNHNV and YYDKDF (reference sequence). The CDR3 loop spans 16 amino acids. V was shortened by 1 base and J by 0 bases, with 9 bases between the two germline ends. CDR3 sequence (DNA): TGTGCCACCAGCAGAGGACAGCCTGCAACTAATGAAAAACTGTTTTTT. Amino acid sequence: CATSRGQPATNEKLFF. Combining the CDR3 with reference TRBV15 and TRBJ1-4 gives the whole variable domain DAMVIQNPRYQVTQFGKPVTLSCSQTLNHNVMYWYQQKSSQAPKLLFHYYDKDFNNEADTPDNFQSRRPNTSFCFLDIRSPGLGDTAMYLCATSRGQPATNEKLFFGSGTQLSVL.

This sequence joins TRBV7-2 and TRBJ2-1; D perhaps matches TRBD2 (6 bases). Germline lookup yields CDR1 SGHTA and CDR2 FQGNSA. There are 13 residues in the CDR3. V lost 1 base and J lost 6, with 7 bases in between. CDR3 loop: CASSLGLVNEQFF. Written as DNA, the CDR3 is TGTGCCAGCAGCTTAGGACTAGTCAATGAGCAGTTCTTC.

J is TRBJ1-6 and V is TRBV25-1; 7 bases map to TRBD1. Germline CDR1 and CDR2: MGHDK and SYGVNS. The CDR3 contains 15 residues. J lost 5 bases, V lost 8 bases, and 9 bases had no gene match. The CDR3 region is CASADRRVNNSPLHF. The DNA for the CDR3 is TGTGCCAGCGCGGACAGGCGAGTTAATAATTCACCCCTCCACTTT.

Of note for this clone: The junction shows a germline mismatch at one end, possibly a read error. This sequence joins TRBV5-1 and TRBJ2-5; TRBD2 aligns across 13 bases. The CDR3 loop spans 15 amino acids. Germline values: CDR1 SGHRS, CDR2 YFSETQ. As DNA, the CDR3 is TGCGCCAGCAGGTTGGGACTAGCGGGGAGTGAGACCCAGTACTTC. Amino acid sequence: CASRLGLAGSETQYF.

V gene TRBV18 combines with J gene TRBJ1-5; tentatively, D is TRBD1 (5 bases). This CDR3 is 14 amino acids long. From germline, CDR1 is KGHSH and CDR2 LQKENI. V was trimmed by 2 bases and J by 4 bases, leaving 9 bases between them. The chain's CDR3 is CASSPGGGNQPQHF. CDR3 coding DNA: TGTGCCAGCTCACCAGGGGGAGGAAATCAGCCCCAGCATTTT.

The chain carries TRBV13 and TRBJ2-2; a weak D match, TRBD2 (5 bases). CDR1 is PRHDT and CDR2 is FYEKMQ in the germline V gene (reference sequence). Trimming removed 5 bases at V and 2 bases at J, with 12 bases between. The CDR3 sequence is 15 residues long. CDR3 amino acids: CASSPFGLNTGELFF. The CDR3 DNA reads TGTGCCAGCAGCCCATTCGGACTCAACACCGGGGAGCTGTTTTTT. The complete variable domain, with remaining parts taken from reference TRBV13 and TRBJ2-2, reads AAGVIQSPRHLIKEKRETATLKCYPIPRHDTVYWYQQGPGQDPQFLISFYEKMQSDKGSIPDRFSAQQFSDYHSELNMSSLELGDSALYFCASSPFGLNTGELFFGEGSRLTVL.